Below, one TCR beta chain is given with its context. Donors comprised healthy HIV-negative adults lacking recent acute infections or vaccinations. The data were taken from a study of shared clonotypes between healthy human individuals. Several immunoSEQ plates received, in even portions, the genomic DNA of each subset. Per sorted-subset replicate PCR, input was around 220 ng DNA, representing roughly 28,000 T cell genomes. The table came from immunoSEQ multiplex PCR; TCRdb's copy has only in-frame clones and leaves some out. Among about 2 million clones listed, 85% to 95% were seen once. The specimen sequenced was naive CD4+ T cells sorted from blood. Sample subset: CD45RA+ positively selected. This TCR came from a man younger than 35 in good health.

The chain's CDR3 is CASSPGGAETQYF. The CDR3 nucleotides read TGTGCCAGCAGCCCCGGGGGGGCAGAGACCCAGTACTTC. This chain uses TRBV6-5 with TRBJ2-5, with 8 bases that match TRBD2. Losses at the gene ends were 6 bases for V and 4 bases for J; bases not matched to a gene: 4. CDR1 and CDR2 (germline): MNHEY, SVGAGI. The CDR3 runs to 13 residues.